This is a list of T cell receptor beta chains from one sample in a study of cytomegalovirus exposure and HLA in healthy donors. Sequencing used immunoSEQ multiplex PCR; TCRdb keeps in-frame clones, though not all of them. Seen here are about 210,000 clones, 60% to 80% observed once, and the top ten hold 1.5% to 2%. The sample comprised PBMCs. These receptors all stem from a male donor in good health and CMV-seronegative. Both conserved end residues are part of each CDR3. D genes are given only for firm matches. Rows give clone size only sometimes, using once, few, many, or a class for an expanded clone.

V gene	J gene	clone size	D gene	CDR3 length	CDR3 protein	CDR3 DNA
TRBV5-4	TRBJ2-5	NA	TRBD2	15	CASSLASGGLGTQYF	TGTGCCAGCAGCTTGGCTAGCGGGGGGCTTGGGACCCAGTACTTC
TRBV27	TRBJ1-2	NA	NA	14	CASSGAGGNYGYTF	TGTGCCAGCAGTGGAGCGGGAGGGAACTATGGCTACACCTTC
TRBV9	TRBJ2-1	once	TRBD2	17	CASSVGSGAGSYNEQFF	TGTGCCAGCAGCGTAGGAAGCGGGGCCGGCTCCTACAATGAGCAGTTCTTC
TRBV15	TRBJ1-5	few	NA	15	CATSRDLGDNQPQHF	TGTGCCACCAGCAGAGATTTAGGGGACAATCAGCCCCAGCATTTT
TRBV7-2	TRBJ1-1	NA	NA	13	CASSLQGNTEAFF	TGTGCCAGCAGCTTACAGGGAAACACTGAAGCTTTCTTT
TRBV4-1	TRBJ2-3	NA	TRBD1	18	CASSQGPQGQIGTDTQYF	TGCGCCAGCAGCCAAGGACCTCAGGGACAGATAGGGACAGATACGCAGTATTTT
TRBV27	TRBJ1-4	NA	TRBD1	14	CASAHPGGNEKLFF	TGTGCCAGCGCTCATCCAGGGGGGAATGAAAAACTGTTTTTT
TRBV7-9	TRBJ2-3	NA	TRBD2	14	CASSFAGGDDTQYF	TGTGCCAGCAGCTTCGCGGGAGGCGACGATACGCAGTATTTT
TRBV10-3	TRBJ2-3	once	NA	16	CAISEPGQSSTDTQYF	TGTGCCATCAGTGAGCCCGGACAGTCTAGCACAGATACGCAGTATTTT
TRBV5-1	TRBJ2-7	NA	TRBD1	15	CASSLGSGGLSEQYF	TGCGCCAGCAGCTTGGGGTCAGGGGGTCTGTCCGAGCAGTACTTC
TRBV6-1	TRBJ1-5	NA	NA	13	CASSEISEQPQHF	TGTGCCAGCAGTGAAATCTCCGAGCAGCCCCAGCATTTT
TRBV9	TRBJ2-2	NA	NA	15	CASRRDSSNTGELFF	TGTGCCAGCAGGCGGGACAGCTCGAACACCGGGGAGCTGTTTTTT
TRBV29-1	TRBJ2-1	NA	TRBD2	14	CSSTSGSSYNEQFF	TGCAGCTCTACTAGCGGGAGCTCCTACAATGAGCAGTTCTTC
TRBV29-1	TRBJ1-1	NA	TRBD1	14	CSVAPTGGNTEAFF	TGCAGCGTTGCCCCGACAGGGGGGAACACTGAAGCTTTCTTT
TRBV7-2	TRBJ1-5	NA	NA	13	CASTRGAGQPQHF	TGTGCCAGCACCCGGGGGGCAGGGCAGCCCCAGCATTTT
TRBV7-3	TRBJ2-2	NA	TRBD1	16	CASSLIDQGESGELFF	TGTGCCAGCAGCTTAATTGACCAGGGGGAATCGGGGGAGCTGTTTTTT
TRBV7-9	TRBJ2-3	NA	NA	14	CASSYPGGTDTQYF	TGTGCCAGCAGCTACCCAGGGGGCACAGATACGCAGTATTTT
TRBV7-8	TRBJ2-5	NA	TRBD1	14	CASRSGTGQETQYF	TGTGCCAGCAGGTCAGGGACAGGGCAAGAGACCCAGTACTTC